The clone carrying this T cell receptor beta chain showed up many times. The antigen is unknown. This sample is part of a study of T cells after posttransplantation cyclophosphamide. Study-wide results and caveats: Later post-transplant blood repertoires were often dominated by donor CD8+ memory clones. After PTCy, TRB diversity resembled that of CNI/methotrexate controls.

Repertoires were generated with immunoSEQ multiplex PCR, while TCRdb's copy carries only in-frame clones and drops some. There are about 26,000 clones in the sample, none observed a single time. Germline V gene sequence: CDR1 MNHNS, CDR2 SASEGT. CDR3 length equals 13 residues. V lost 4 bases to trimming and J lost 7 bases; unmatched junction nucleotides: 4. Sequenced input: PBMCs. The clonotype was recovered from a man aged 45 to 65 in good health, CMV-negative, and a related stem cell transplant donor. V and J are TRBV6-1 and TRBJ2-1; 7 bases agree with TRBD2. CDR3 region: CASSVSSGNEQFF. In DNA form, the CDR3 reads TGTGCCAGCAGTGTTTCTAGCGGTAATGAGCAGTTCTTC.